The sequence of this T cell receptor beta chain was determined in a study of T cell changes during pregnancy in multiple sclerosis. This CDR3 is built from 14 residues. Germline values: CDR1 MNHNY, CDR2 SVGAGI (reference sequence). V was shortened by 2 bases and J by 7 bases, with 11 bases between the two germline ends. Sequenced by immunoSEQ multiplex PCR; TCRdb stores in-frame clones only, minus some. The data contain under 130,000 clones, roughly 92% of them singletons. The rearrangement joins TRBV6-6 to TRBJ1-4, with a weak D call TRBD1 (6 bases). The specimen was peripheral blood, collected after pregnancy. This TCR derives from a female donor with multiple sclerosis, enrolled in a pregnancy study. CDR3 region: CASSYTGKSEKLFF. CDR3 DNA: TGTGCCAGCAGTTACACAGGGAAGAGTGAAAAACTGTTTTTT.